Below, 16 T cell receptor beta chains from the same sample are listed, as sequenced in a study of blood T cells in healthy people across ages. Next came a second PCR, run for roughly 6 to 11 cycles, which used a sample-barcoded 5' primer along with a J-beta primer mix. TCRdb recomputed calls from the 5' RACE reads with MiXCR, one row per CDR3 protein. Of 800,000 to 950,000 distinct CDR3 sequences in the sample, 45% to 50% were seen once. The sequenced material came from blood. The receptors here all came from a man aged 25-40 years in good health.

This rearrangement joins TRBV4-1 to TRBJ2-1; a weak D match, TRBD2 (6 bases). The germline CDR1 and CDR2 sequences are MGHRA and YSYEKL. CDR3 size: 16 residues. V was clipped by 5 bases and J by 7 bases, with 21 bases between them. This CDR3 reads CASSSTLSGGMNEQFF. CDR3 DNA: TGCGCCAGCAGCTCCACCTTGAGCGGCGGGATGAATGAGCAGTTCTTC.

The chain couples TRBV20-1 to TRBJ2-7; perhaps TRBD1 as D (6 bases). Per the germline V gene, CDR1 is DFQATT and CDR2 is SNEGSKA (reference sequence). The CDR3 is 14 amino acids. V was cut by 0 bases and J by 5 bases, with 14 bases left in between. The CDR3 nucleotides read TGCAGTGCTAGAGATACAGGGAGAGTGGACGAGCAGTACTTC. Its protein product is CSARDTGRVDEQYF.

The chain links TRBV5-1 to TRBJ2-5, with D tentatively TRBD2 (5 bases). Germline values: CDR1 SGHRS, CDR2 YFSETQ. This CDR3 is built from 14 residues. Trimming left V 2 bases short and J 4 bases short, with 12 bases between. The CDR3 coding sequence is TGCGCCAGCAGCTTTGGCGGTGAGGGAGAGACCCAGTACTTC. It translates to CASSFGGEGETQYF.

CDR3 nucleotides: TGTGCCAGCAACCCTGGACAGGTCGCCTACGAGCAGTACTTC. Encoded protein: CASNPGQVAYEQYF. This chain links TRBV6-1 with TRBJ2-7, with 7 bases aligning to TRBD1. CDR1 MNHNS and CDR2 SASEGT come from the germline V gene. V was clipped by 7 bases and J by 2 bases; unmatched bases: 8. This CDR3 comprises 14 residues.

J is TRBJ1-6 and V is TRBV6-2 or TRBV6-3, with 7 positions matching TRBD1. The CDR3 has 14 amino acids. V trimming: 7 bases; J trimming: 2 bases; junction bases outside the gene matches: 2. Germline V gives CDR1 MNHEY, CDR2 SVGEGT. The CDR3 here is CASKRGPYNSPLHF. The CDR3, as DNA: TGTGCCAGCAAAAGGGGGCCCTATAATTCACCCCTCCACTTT.

This clonotype came up a few times. This chain uses TRBV5-1 with TRBJ2-1; D is ambiguous. V was pared by 5 bases and J by 9 bases, with 12 bases between. The CDR3 contains 12 residues. Germline V gene sequence: CDR1 SGHRS, CDR2 YFSETQ. The CDR3 reads CASSDLAGEQFF. DNA of the CDR3: TGCGCCAGCAGTGACTTAGCTGGTGAGCAGTTCTTC.

Points on this clonotype: A read error may produce the germline difference seen at one junction end. The chain employs TRBV29-1 and TRBJ2-7; perhaps TRBD2 as D (6 bases). This CDR3 has 14 residues. Germline assignment: CDR1 SQVTM and CDR2 ANQGSEA. The DNA for the CDR3 is TGCTGCGTTGAAGACCGCGCGGAGGGCTACGAGCAGTACTTC. This translates into CCVEDRAEGYEQYF.

The V gene is TRBV27, the J gene TRBJ2-4, with TRBD1 identical over 9 bases. Gene TRBJ2-7 matches the end of the DNA better, so the J call may be wrong. The CDR3 extends over 13 amino acids. The germline CDR1 and CDR2 sequences are MNHEY and SMNVEV (reference sequence). The CDR3 loop is CASGDRAEYEQYF. CDR3 in DNA: TGTGCCAGCGGGGACAGGGCGGAGTACGAGCAGTACTTC.

The chain uses TRBV12-3 or TRBV12-4 and TRBJ2-3; 10 nucleotides line up with TRBD1. This CDR3 region has 16 residues. Trimming took 2 bases from V and 2 from J; bases not matched to a gene: 4. CDR3 DNA: TGTGCCAGCAGTTTATCGGGACAGGGGATCACAGATACGCAGTATTTT. Translating gives CASSLSGQGITDTQYF.

This clonotype was detected ten times or more. The chain recombines TRBV5-1 with TRBJ2-7; D possibly corresponds to TRBD1 (6 bases). The CDR3 extends over 14 amino acids. The V and J ends lost 0 bases and 5 bases respectively, with 12 bases between them. Germline V lookup: CDR1 SGHRS, CDR2 YFSETQ. The CDR3 sequence: CASSLDRAGHEQYF. CDR3 nucleotides: TGCGCCAGCAGCTTGGACAGGGCAGGACACGAGCAGTACTTC.

The chain recombines TRBV4-3 with TRBJ2-1; TRBD1 or TRBD2 may be the D gene (5 bases each). In germline, CDR1 is LGHNA, CDR2 YSLEER. This CDR3 contains 14 residues. Trimming shortened V by 0 bases and J by 7 bases, and 10 bases separated the two germline ends. The CDR3 spells CASSQDPGRNEQFF. DNA for the CDR3: TGCGCCAGCAGCCAAGATCCAGGGAGAAATGAGCAGTTCTTC.

This clonotype has only a few counts. This chain uses TRBV20-1 with TRBJ2-5, with a weak D call TRBD2 (5 bases). Trimming shortened V by 2 bases and J by 2 bases, and 21 bases separated the two germline ends. CDR1 is DFQATT, CDR2 SNEGSKA, per germline (reference sequence). The CDR3 extends over 17 amino acids. CDR3 sequence: CSARTREGNSPQETQYF. The CDR3 DNA reads as TGCAGTGCTAGAACTCGCGAGGGTAACTCCCCACAAGAGACCCAGTACTTC.

This clonotype was seen only a few times. The rearrangement uses TRBV9 and TRBJ2-4, with 13 bases that match TRBD2. The V segment lost 3 bases and the J segment 0 bases; nucleotides outside the gene matches: 9. The CDR3 is made up of 19 amino acids. The germline gives CDR1 SGDLS, CDR2 YYNGEE. CDR3 in DNA: TGTGCCAGCAGCGCGACTAGCGGGGGGTTGACACTAGCCAAAAACATTCAGTACTTC. It specifies CASSATSGGLTLAKNIQYF.

This sequence joins TRBV28 and TRBJ1-4; D gene ambiguous. Per germline, CDR1 MDHEN and CDR2 SYDVKM. The CDR3 runs to 15 residues. V lost 5 bases to trimming and J lost 4 bases, with 14 bases between them. The CDR3 bases are TGTGCCAGCAGTCGCGGACCGAGTTTTAATGAAAAACTGTTTTTT. Translating gives CASSRGPSFNEKLFF.

The sample holds a few counts of this clonotype. V usage is TRBV18 and J usage is TRBJ2-1, with D unresolved. Trimming removed 0 bases from V and 6 bases from J, with 15 bases in between. The CDR3 covers 16 residues. Germline V CDR1 and CDR2: KGHSH, LQKENI. The CDR3: CASSPPMASFGNEQFF. The CDR3 bases are TGTGCCAGCTCACCACCGATGGCATCGTTTGGCAATGAGCAGTTCTTC.

Details on this clonotype: At one end the junction does not follow the germline gene, possibly because of a read error. The chain links TRBV3-1 to TRBJ2-4; TRBD2 aligns across 8 bases. This CDR3 has 11 amino acids. CDR1 and CDR2 (germline): LGHDT, YNNKEL (reference sequence). In nucleotides, the CDR3 is TGTGCCAGCAGCCAGCCGGGACTAGTTCACTTC. It specifies CASSQPGLVHF.